Below, one T cell receptor (beta chain) is given with its context. The target antigen is unknown. These data are taken from a study of human T cells and chemical hapten exposure. The study, taken as a whole, reports: TCRs above 1 in 1000 frequency stayed constant with DPC sensitization.

Each CDR3 protein gets one entry after TCRdb re-called the RACE reads with MiXCR. Counted here are some 300,000 distinct CDR3 sequences, 4.5% to 5.5% occurring once; the ten biggest clones make up about 8.2%. The time point is: pre-sensitization, week 0. Documented treatment: therapeutic diphenylcyclopropenone sensitization with weekly scalp DPC. Looked up from germline, CDR1 is MDHEN and CDR2 is SYDVKM. The length of the CDR3 is 15 residues. V gave up 1 base and J gave up 2 bases, with 9 bases separating them. This receptor was obtained from a woman aged 18-29 years with alopecia areata. Some clones in this sample may be carry-over from other donors' samples. Source: whole blood, taken in connection with sensitization to the hapten diphenylcyclopropenone (DPC). V usage is TRBV28 and J usage is TRBJ1-5; tentative D call: TRBD1 (5 bases). The CDR3 nucleotides read TGTGCCAGCAGTTTATTAGGGGAAGGCAATCAGCCCCAGCATTTT. It yields the protein CASSLLGEGNQPQHF.